This T cell receptor (beta chain) came from a study of blood T cells in healthy people across ages. This clonotype was detected only a few times. The target antigen is unknown. Broader study findings: Naive CD4+ cells and diversity were both higher in long-lived donors than in aged donors. Because sorting was not performed, PBMCs prevented conclusive naive versus antigen-experienced comparison. CMV status of donors was not determined, possibly confounding expanded clonotype changes.

It was with a sample-barcoded 5' primer and a J-beta primer mix that a second PCR of roughly 7 to 12 cycles was run. MiXCR, run by TCRdb on the 5' RACE reads, gives a single entry per CDR3 protein. The sample contains some 1.4 million distinct CDR3 sequences, approximately 38% of which appear only once. CDR1 MNHEY and CDR2 SVGAGI come from the germline V gene. The CDR3 loop spans 16 amino acids. The V end was cut by 0 bases, the J end by 7 bases, with 16 bases between. Sequenced material: blood. V usage is TRBV6-5 and J usage is TRBJ2-1; D uncertain. This sequence was found in a woman between 18 and 30 years old in good health. The CDR3 nucleotides are TGTGCCAGCAGTTACTCGACCGTAGGGTCTAGGAATGAGCAGTTCTTC. It codes for CASSYSTVGSRNEQFF.